The present TCR beta chain was sequenced within a study of regulatory T cells in long-lasting Graves disease. The time point: newly diagnosed GD, antithyroid drugs for less than 3 months. Extracted RNA from PBMCs served as the source of the TCR library. Unmatched junction bases numbered 4, after V lost 3 bases and J lost 5 bases. The CDR3 consists of 13 residues. CDR1 and CDR2 from the germline V gene are KGHSH and LQKENI. Researchers made TCR beta libraries by using iRepertoire HTBI primers and running Arm-PCR on CDR3 regions. A single record per CDR3 protein comes from TCRdb applying MiXCR to the multiplex PCR reads. The table records 450,000 to 700,000 distinct CDR3 sequences, roughly 13% of them present only once. The same sample was also studied in work on T cells in Graves' hyperthyroidism and ophthalmopathy.

Sequences were derived from peripheral blood mononuclear cells (PBMCs), sampled at new diagnosis, from a patient treated with antithyroid drugs. The sequence was obtained from a young man with Graves disease. This sequence joins TRBV18 and TRBJ2-7; 7 nucleotides line up with TRBD1. CDR3 amino acids: CASSPSQGDEQYF. The CDR3 coding sequence is TGTGCCAGCTCACCCTCTCAGGGGGACGAGCAGTACTTC. Full variable domain (outside the CDR3, taken from reference TRBV18 and TRBJ2-7): NAGVMQNPRHLVRRRGQEARLRCSPMKGHSHVYWYRQLPEEGLKFMVYLQKENIIDESGMPKERFSAEFPKEGPSILRIQQVVRGDSAAYFCASSPSQGDEQYFGPGTRLTVT.